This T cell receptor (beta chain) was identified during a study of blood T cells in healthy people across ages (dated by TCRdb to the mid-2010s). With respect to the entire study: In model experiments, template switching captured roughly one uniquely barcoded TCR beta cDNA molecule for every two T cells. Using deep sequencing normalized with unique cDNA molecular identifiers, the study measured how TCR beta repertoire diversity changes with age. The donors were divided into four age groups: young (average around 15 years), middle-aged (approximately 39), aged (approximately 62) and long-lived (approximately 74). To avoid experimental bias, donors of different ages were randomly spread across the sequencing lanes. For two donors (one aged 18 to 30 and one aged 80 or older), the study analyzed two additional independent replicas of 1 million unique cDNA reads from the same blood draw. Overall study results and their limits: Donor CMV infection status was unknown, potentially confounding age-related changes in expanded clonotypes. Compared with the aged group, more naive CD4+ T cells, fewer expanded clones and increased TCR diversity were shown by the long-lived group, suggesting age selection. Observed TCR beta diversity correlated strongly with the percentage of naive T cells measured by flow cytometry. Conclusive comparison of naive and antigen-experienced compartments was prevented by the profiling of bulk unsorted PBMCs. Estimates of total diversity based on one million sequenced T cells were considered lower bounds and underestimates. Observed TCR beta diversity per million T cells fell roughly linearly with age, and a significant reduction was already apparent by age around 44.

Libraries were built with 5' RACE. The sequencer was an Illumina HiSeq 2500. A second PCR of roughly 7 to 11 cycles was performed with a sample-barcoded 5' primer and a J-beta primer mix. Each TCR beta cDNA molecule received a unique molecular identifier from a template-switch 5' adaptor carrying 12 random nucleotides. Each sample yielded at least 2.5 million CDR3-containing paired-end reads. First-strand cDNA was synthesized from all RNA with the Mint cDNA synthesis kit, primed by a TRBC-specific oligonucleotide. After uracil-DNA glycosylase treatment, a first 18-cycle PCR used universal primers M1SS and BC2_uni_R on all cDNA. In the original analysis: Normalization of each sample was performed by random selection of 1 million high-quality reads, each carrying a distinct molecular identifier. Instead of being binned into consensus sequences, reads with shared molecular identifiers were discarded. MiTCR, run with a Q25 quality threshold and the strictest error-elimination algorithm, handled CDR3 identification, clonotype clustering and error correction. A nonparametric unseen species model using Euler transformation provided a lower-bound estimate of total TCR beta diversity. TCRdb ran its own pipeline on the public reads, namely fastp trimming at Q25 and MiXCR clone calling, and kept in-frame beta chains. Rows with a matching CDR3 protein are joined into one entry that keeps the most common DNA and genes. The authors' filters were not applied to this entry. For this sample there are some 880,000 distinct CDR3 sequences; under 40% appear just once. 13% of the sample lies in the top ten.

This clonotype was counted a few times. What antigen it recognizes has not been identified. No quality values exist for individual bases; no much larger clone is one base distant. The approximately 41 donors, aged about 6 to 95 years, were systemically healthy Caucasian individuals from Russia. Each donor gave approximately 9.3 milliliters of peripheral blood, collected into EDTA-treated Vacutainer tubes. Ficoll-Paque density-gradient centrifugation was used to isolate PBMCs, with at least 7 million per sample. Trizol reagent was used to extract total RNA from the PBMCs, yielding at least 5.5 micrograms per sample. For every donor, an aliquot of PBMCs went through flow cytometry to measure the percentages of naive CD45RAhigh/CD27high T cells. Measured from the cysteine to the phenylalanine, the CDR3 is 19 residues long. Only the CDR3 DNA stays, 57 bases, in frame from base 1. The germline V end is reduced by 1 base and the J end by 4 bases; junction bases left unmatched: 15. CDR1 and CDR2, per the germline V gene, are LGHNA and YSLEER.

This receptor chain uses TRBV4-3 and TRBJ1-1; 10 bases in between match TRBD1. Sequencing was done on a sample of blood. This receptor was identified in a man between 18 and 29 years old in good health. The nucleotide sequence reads TGCGCCAGCAGCCAAGTATACGGGACAGGGGTGCGCGAGAGCACTGAAGCTTTCTTT. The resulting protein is CASSQVYGTGVRESTEAFF.